The sequence of this T cell receptor beta chain was determined in a study of blood T cell repertoires in COVID-19. As for the study in general: From the United States, Italy and Spain came samples of acute and convalescent COVID-19.

This clone was observed a few times. J was trimmed by 5 bases and V by 6 bases; bases with no gene match: 6. The germline CDR1 and CDR2 sequences are GTSNPN and SVGIG (reference sequence). This CDR3 is 13 amino acids long. Authors' methods: Estimation of nucleated cell counts was performed using reference gene primer amplification. Sequencing was performed with immunoSEQ multiplex PCR; in TCRdb, only in-frame clones are kept and a portion is missing. The DNA gave D and trimming, while V, J and clone size come from that table. The sample yields about 98,000 clones, roughly 80% seen once. This TCR came from a man in his 60s with active or convalescent COVID-19. The sample consisted of peripheral blood. The chain carries TRBV30 and TRBJ2-2, with 7 positions matching TRBD1. CDR3 amino acids: CACSTGFTGELFF. The CDR3, as DNA: TGTGCCTGCTCGACAGGGTTTACCGGGGAGCTGTTTTTT.